Ten or more counts support the clone carrying this T cell receptor beta chain. No antigen is known for it. Healthy Russian Caucasian donors spanned ages roughly 6 to 90 years. A second PCR, run for roughly 6 to 11 cycles, used a sample-barcoded 5' primer plus a J-beta primer mix. Each cDNA molecule received a tag from a template-switch adaptor that had 12 random nucleotides. TCRdb reprocessed the 5' RACE reads via MiXCR and lists one record per CDR3 protein. The table lists 950,000 to 1,200,000 distinct CDR3 sequences, around two fifths of them singletons, with about an eighth in the top ten. This entry comes from a study of blood T cells in healthy people across ages. The study's findings and limits: Naive T cell percentage by flow cytometry tracked strongly with beta diversity.

This CDR3 has 15 amino acids. Germline-derived CDR1 and CDR2 are MNHEY and SVGAGI. Trimming took 2 bases from V and 5 from J; bases not matched to a gene: 4. The sample was blood. This sequence originates from a man aged 18-30 years in good health. The chain uses TRBV6-5 and TRBJ2-3, with TRBD2 identical over 10 bases. The CDR3 nucleotides are TGTGCCAGCAGTTACGGAGCGGGGGGGGTAGATACGCAGTATTTT. Translated, it gives CASSYGAGGVDTQYF.